This entry is about one T cell receptor beta chain. This clonotype occurred once. Its antigen is currently not known. Base-call qualities are not available, and no considerably larger clone is one nucleotide away. A read on its own is weak evidence. RNA was extracted with the RNeasy kit and roughly 0.45 to 1 ug was reverse transcribed using random hexamers. TCR beta CDR3 regions were amplified with the immunoSEQ multiplex PCR assay covering 54 Vbeta and 13 Jbeta segments. Bias from PCR amplification was corrected by using a synthetic template baseline for primer optimization and for computational correction. Per the source publication's procedure: Reads were annotated to V, D and J genes according to IMGT and were analyzed with immunoSEQ Analyzer, with only productive sequences retained. Clonality was calculated as one minus the Shannon entropy normalized by log2 of the number of productive unique sequences. For each patient and control, public and private clones were evaluated among the 100 most prevalent clones. Clones were defined as Susac-specific when absent from the healthy and MS cohorts, from about 970 published viral clones and from other ImmuneACCESS disease sequences. Using fastp at Q25 and MiXCR, TCRdb reprocessed the public reads and kept productive beta chains. Identical CDR3 proteins give one entry, which carries the most common genes and DNA. What appears here as the V and J calls and clone size reflects TCRdb's work, not the paper's. The sample table contains 160,000 or so distinct CDR3 sequences; only one count was recorded for 90% to 95% of them. Of the sample, 0.12% is held by the ten largest clones.

This sample was taken from a study of CD8 T cells in Susac syndrome (dated by TCRdb to between 2019 and 2020). In the study overall: Among the sequenced Susac syndrome patients, about 6 had clinically active disease and fewer than 10 were in clinical remission. At blood withdrawal, Susac syndrome patients were either therapy-naive, taking corticosteroids (in some cases with IVIg as well), or taking IVIg alone. The study used repertoire sequencing to test whether antigen drove CD8+ T cell activation and differentiation in Susac syndrome.

High-throughput TCR beta sequencing profiled peripheral blood CD8+ and CD4+ T cells from healthy donors, Susac syndrome patients and multiple sclerosis patients. Susac syndrome patients met recently defined diagnostic criteria for definite or probable disease. CD8+ TEMRA cells were enriched by FACS, while bulk CD8+ and CD4+ T cells were purified by magnetic negative isolation. Blood was collected in EDTA tubes and processed within 24 hours, with PBMCs isolated through density gradient centrifugation. PBMCs intended for TCR sequencing were cryopreserved in liquid nitrogen and thawed later in a water bath at 37 degrees C. A purity of at least 90% was achieved for sorted or isolated CD4+, CD8+ and CD8+ TEMRA cells. For this chain, trimming is 6 bases at the V end and 5 bases at the J end, and the number of junction bases without a gene match is 6. From cysteine to phenylalanine, the CDR3 is 13 amino acids long. Only CDR3 DNA remains: 39 bases, in frame from the first base. CDR1 and CDR2, per the germline V gene (reference sequence), are DFQATT and SNEGSKA.

The paper as a whole reports these results and caveats: In the CD4+ T cell repertoire of Susac syndrome patients, clonal expansion was not detected. The number of individuals in the TCR sequencing and HLA analysis was acknowledged as relatively small.

The sample was CD4+ T cells from PBMCs. The TCR sequence derives from a human donor with Susac syndrome. The V and J segments used are TRBV20-1 and TRBJ1-5, and 8 junctional nucleotides match TRBD1. The CDR3 has the sequence CSARTGRDQPQHF. The sequenced DNA: TGCAGTGCAAGGACAGGGAGAGATCAGCCCCAGCATTTT.